This T cell receptor beta chain originates from a study of blood T cell repertoires in COVID-19. In the authors' methods: Researchers report that nucleated cell counts were estimated from reference gene primer amplification. The data were produced by immunoSEQ multiplex PCR, yet TCRdb's version contains in-frame clones alone and is incomplete. For V, J and clone size, that table is used; D and trimming come from the DNA. The sample gives around 500,000 clones, approximately 90% of which show up once; roughly 8% is in the top ten. Two negative PCRs, clearance, or symptom resolution had been documented for recovered Cohort 3 donors. The CDR3 spans 15 residues. Germline CDR1 SGHTA, CDR2 FQGNSA. V was trimmed by 5 bases and J by 5 bases, leaving 19 bases between them.

This clonotype was sampled from a woman in her sixties or seventies who had recovered from COVID-19. The V gene is TRBV7-2, the J gene TRBJ2-7; D not resolved. The specimen was PBMCs or T cells enriched from blood (not recorded which). In nucleotides, the CDR3 is TGTGCCAGCAGCCCCTATAGCCCCCTCGACCACGAGCAGTACTTC. Residues: CASSPYSPLDHEQYF.